This T cell receptor (beta chain) appears in the sequencing data of a study of blood T cell repertoires in COVID-19. Authors' data handling: The authors estimated nucleated cell counts from reference gene primer amplification. Assay: immunoSEQ multiplex PCR; the TCRdb copy retains only in-frame clones and omits some. The V and J calls and clone size come from that table; D and trimming were worked out from the DNA. The table shows 250,000 to 300,000 clones, with approximately 79% occurring only once. Ages ranged from about 18 to 89 years, with residence in approximately 25 US areas. Researchers sorted participants into cohorts using their self-reported clinical history. J gave up 8 bases and V 3 bases, and 4 bases lay outside the gene matches. CDR3 size: 14 residues. Germline-derived CDR1 and CDR2 are MDHEN and SYDVKM.

This chain uses TRBV28 with TRBJ1-6, with 7 positions matching TRBD1. Sequenced input: PBMCs or T cells enriched from blood (not recorded which). This sequence was found in a man in his thirties or forties with acute COVID-19. CDR3 nucleotide sequence: TGTGCCAGCAGTTTGCAGGGGGGTCATTCACCCCTCCACTTT. Protein: CASSLQGGHSPLHF. Using reference TRBV28 and TRBJ1-6 for the parts outside the CDR3, the full variable domain is DVKVTQSSRYLVKRTGEKVFLECVQDMDHENMFWYRQDPGLGLRLIYFSYDVKMKEKGDIPEGYSVSREKKERFSLILESASTNQTSMYLCASSLQGGHSPLHFGNGTRLTVT.